This T cell receptor beta chain is drawn from a study of T-cell memory formation after mild COVID-19. Study summary: Clustering of TCRs was largely donor specific.

Notes on the study in general: Clones from the second wave (peaking day 37) had unconfirmed SARS-CoV-2 specificity. There was a balanced CD4/CD8 profile in clones contracting day 15 to 85, and later expanders leaned CD4+.

The authors produced TCR alpha and TCR beta cDNA libraries with sample barcodes and UMIs by 5'RACE using constant-segment primers. MiXCR was run by TCRdb on the 5' RACE reads, yielding one entry per CDR3 protein. Counted here are around 130,000 distinct CDR3 sequences, approximately 5.9% occurring once; the ten biggest clones make up about 2.2%. The V gene lost 5 bases and the J gene lost 1 base, with 14 bases spanning the gap. Looked up from germline, CDR1 is MNHEY and CDR2 is SMNVEV (reference sequence). This CDR3 is 15 amino acids long. Note on this clonotype: The antigen is undetermined.

The sequencing input was PBMCs or a T cell subset sorted from them (not recorded which). The chain combines TRBV27 with TRBJ1-1; the D gene is possibly TRBD1 (5 bases). This clonotype was sampled from an adult woman who had mild COVID-19 (a few samples of this study predate the infection). Cell type and time point are not known. The chain's CDR3 is CASSLTGLTNTEAFF. CDR3 nucleotide sequence: TGTGCCAGCAGTCTAACGGGACTGACGAACACTGAAGCTTTCTTT.